Reported below is one T cell receptor (beta chain). Its antigen is still unknown. The data stem from a study of OX40 agonist ivuxolimab in advanced cancers. In the study overall: A mean age of roughly 60 years, range about 20 to 79, was recorded, and approximately 80% were male. Study results and caveats: Fewer expanded clones were found on average in CD4+ than in CD8+ T cells.

Germline-derived CDR1 and CDR2 are MNHEY and SVGAGI. The length of the CDR3 is 13 residues. With V trimmed by 6 bases and J by 8 bases, 8 bases remained unmatched. Data came from immunoSEQ multiplex PCR; TCRdb stores just in-frame clones and leaves some out. The profile shows about 59,000 clones, about 90% of them singletons. The gene calls are TRBV6-5 and TRBJ1-2; TRBD1 agrees at 8 bases. This receptor was identified in an adult with an advanced solid tumor such as melanoma, head and neck, liver or kidney cancer. This specimen consisted of CD4+ or CD8+ T cells sorted from blood, obtained in a trial of the OX40 agonist ivuxolimab. In DNA, the CDR3 is TGTGCCAGCAGACCCGACAGGGGAACGGGCTACACCTTC. The encoded protein is CASRPDRGTGYTF.